This paragraph covers one T cell receptor (beta chain) sequence. At one end, the junction sequence differs from germline, possibly due to a read error. The library came from three nested PCR rounds adapted from ARM-PCR protocols. TCRdb recomputed calls from the multiplex PCR reads with MiXCR, one row per CDR3 protein. The sample carries around 76,000 distinct CDR3 sequences, 76% recorded once. No cell sorting was done before RNA was extracted from the tissue. Distant lung tissue was collected more than 3 cm away from the tumor edge. These data come from a study of tumor and adjacent non-tumor tissue in lung cancer. Germline assignment: CDR1 MNHEY and CDR2 SVGEGT. This CDR3 is built from 16 residues.

J is TRBJ2-3 and V is TRBV6-2 or TRBV6-3; tentative D call: TRBD2 (5 bases). The sequenced material came from distant non-tumor lung tissue. The TCR was taken from a man in his sixties or seventies with non-small cell lung cancer. CDR3 sequence reads: CASSLGAFYSTNTQYF. The CDR3 DNA is TGTGCCAGCAGTCTGGGAGCCTTTTATAGCACAAATACGCAGTATTTT.